What follows are 13 T cell receptor beta chains derived from one specimen sequenced in a study of T cells in Graves' hyperthyroidism and ophthalmopathy. RNA transcripts provided the source from which TCR beta CDR3 regions were amplified. TCR CDR3 underwent first-round RT-PCR with the HTBI primer set. Each CDR3 protein gets one entry after TCRdb re-called the multiplex PCR reads with MiXCR. The data contain 500,000 to 650,000 distinct CDR3 sequences, just under 20% of them singletons. The sequenced sample was blood. All receptors derive from a man between 35 and 55 years old with Graves' ophthalmopathy.

The chain carries TRBV20-1 and TRBJ2-2; TRBD2 matches at 12 bases. Germline CDR1 and CDR2: DFQATT and SNEGSKA (reference sequence). J was trimmed by 6 bases and V by 1 base; bases with no gene match: 6. The CDR3 has 16 residues. CDR3 DNA: TGCAGTGCTAGAGGATCTAGCGGGAGGGTTGCCGGGGAGCTGTTTTTT. This encodes CSARGSSGRVAGELFF.

The sample holds one count of this clonotype. A much larger clone lies a single base off, so this may be a read error. The chain is built from TRBV7-3 and TRBJ2-3, with TRBD1 as a possible D gene (6 bases). Germline lookup yields CDR1 SGHTA and CDR2 FQGTGA. This CDR3 is built from 16 residues. CDR3 DNA sequence: TGTGCCAGCAGCTTAAACGGAGCTGGGGACACAGATACGCTGTATTTT. Translated: CASSLNGAGDTDTLYF.

The V call is TRBV29-1, the J call TRBJ2-5; D is unclear. V was trimmed by 0 bases and J by 5 bases, leaving 7 bases between them. CDR3 length: 12 residues. CDR1 SQVTM and CDR2 ANQGSEA come from the germline V gene. The CDR3 here is CSVEDGWETQYF. The CDR3 region has the DNA TGCAGCGTTGAAGATGGATGGGAGACCCAGTACTTC.

The chain is built from TRBV20-1 and TRBJ2-1; perhaps D is TRBD1 or TRBD2 (7 bases each). This CDR3 is 17 amino acids long. Germline V CDR1 and CDR2: DFQATT, SNEGSKA (reference sequence). The CDR3 sequence is CSVEDPGGQGAYNEQFF. The CDR3 region has the DNA TGCAGCGTTGAAGATCCGGGGGGCCAGGGGGCCTACAATGAGCAGTTCTTC.

The rearrangement links TRBV27 to TRBJ1-1; D unresolved. This CDR3 region has 13 residues. Germline loops: CDR1 MNHEY, CDR2 SMNVEV (reference sequence). Trimming stripped 0 bases from V and 5 bases from J, with 7 bases between. The CDR3 sequence is CASSLSARTEAFF. The CDR3 DNA reads TGTGCCAGCAGTTTATCGGCTAGGACTGAAGCTTTCTTT.

This clonotype appeared many times. V usage is TRBV6-2 or TRBV6-3 and J usage is TRBJ2-7; TRBD2 is a possible D gene (5 bases). V was cut by 5 bases and J by 1 base, with 18 bases left in between. The CDR3 loop spans 16 amino acids. The V gene's germline CDR1 is MNHEY and CDR2 SVGEGT. DNA for the CDR3: TGTGCCAGCAGTAAAACGGGAACCAGCGGATCCTACGAGCAGTACTTC. Protein product: CASSKTGTSGSYEQYF.

This clonotype was picked up a small number of times. This chain joins TRBV6-1 and TRBJ1-2, with TRBD1 matching over 11 bases. Germline CDR1 is MNHNS and CDR2 is SASEGT. The V segment lost 5 bases and the J segment 6 bases; nucleotides outside the gene matches: 11. The CDR3 is made up of 16 amino acids. This CDR3 is CASSFSRGTGGDGYTF. Here the CDR3 DNA reads TGTGCCAGCAGTTTCTCTAGAGGGACAGGGGGTGATGGCTACACCTTC.

This clonotype was counted a few times. The rearrangement joins TRBV5-6 to TRBJ2-1, with D uncertain. CDR3 length: 15 residues. The germline V gene encodes CDR1 SGHDT and CDR2 YYEEEE. V was cut by 2 bases and J by 6 bases, with 15 bases left in between. CDR3 region: CASSFRSAGGNEQFF. As DNA, the CDR3 is TGTGCCAGCAGCTTTCGGTCAGCCGGCGGCAATGAGCAGTTCTTC.

This sequence joins TRBV7-2 and TRBJ1-3; 8 bases agree with TRBD1. CDR1 SGHTA and CDR2 FQGNSA come from the germline V gene. The trim removed 5 bases at V and 3 bases at J, leaving 9 bases unmatched. The CDR3 extends over 16 amino acids. CDR3 residues: CASSPDRGFGGNTIYF. DNA for the CDR3: TGTGCCAGCAGCCCAGACAGGGGCTTCGGTGGAAACACCATATATTTT.

The CDR3 protein is CASSPNLNTGGMNTEAFF. The CDR3 DNA reads TGCGCCAGCAGCCCCAACCTCAACACAGGAGGCATGAACACTGAAGCTTTCTTT. This chain uses TRBV5-1 with TRBJ1-1, with D perhaps matching TRBD1 (5 bases). Germline CDR1 is SGHRS and CDR2 is YFSETQ. The CDR3 is made up of 18 amino acids. V was clipped by 4 bases and J by 0 bases, with 22 bases between them.

V and J are TRBV10-3 and TRBJ2-3, with TRBD2 identical over 8 bases. This CDR3 spans 18 amino acids. V lost 4 bases, J lost 0 bases, and 12 bases stayed unmatched. Looked up from germline, CDR1 is ENHRY and CDR2 is SYGVKD. CDR3 sequence: CAISAATQREPSTDTQYF. In nucleotides, the CDR3 is TGTGCCATCAGTGCCGCCACTCAGCGGGAGCCTAGCACAGATACGCAGTATTTT.

The rearrangement uses TRBV6-5 and TRBJ1-4; D is uncertain. V was cut by 1 base and J by 2 bases, with 14 bases left in between. CDR1 and CDR2 from the germline V gene are MNHEY and SVGAGI. This CDR3 comprises 17 residues. CDR3 DNA sequence: TGTGCCAGCAGTTACTACGGTGACTCGGGCACTAATGAAAAACTGTTTTTT. Amino acids: CASSYYGDSGTNEKLFF.

The V call is TRBV13, the J call TRBJ2-3, with 7 positions matching TRBD1. CDR1 is PRHDT, CDR2 FYEKMQ, per germline (reference sequence). The CDR3 runs 16 residues. J gave up 6 bases and V 5 bases, and 14 bases lay outside the gene matches. Written as DNA, the CDR3 is TGTGCCAGCAGCGTAGTACGGGACAGTCCGTTGGATACGCAGTATTTT. Protein product: CASSVVRDSPLDTQYF.